These 29 T cell receptor beta chains were all obtained from the same sample, sequenced in a study of T cell repertoires in cytomegalovirus infection. These receptors' antigens are unknown. TCRdb processed the reads anew with MiXCR; each CDR3 protein has one entry. The sample contains around 770,000 distinct CDR3 sequences, roughly 28% of which appear only once. The sequenced sample was cultured CD8+ T cells from PBMCs, obtained from culture after CMV antigen stimulation. All receptors come from a human donor in good health (CMV status not recorded). Some clones in this sample may be carry-over from other donors' samples.

This clonotype has at least ten counts. This sequence joins TRBV7-2 and TRBJ2-7; 9 nucleotides line up with TRBD1. V dropped 4 bases and J dropped 0; count of bases not matched to a gene: 7. CDR1 is SGHTA, CDR2 FQGNSA, per germline. The CDR3 has 16 amino acids. In DNA form, the CDR3 reads TGTGCCAGCAGCTCCACCGGGACAGGGAACTCCTACGAGCAGTACTTC. Translating it yields CASSSTGTGNSYEQYF.

This clonotype has just a few counts. V usage is TRBV6-5 and J usage is TRBJ2-1; D could derive from TRBD1 or TRBD2 (7 bases each). Deletions cut 0 bases from V and 7 bases from J, with 13 bases between. Per germline, CDR1 MNHEY and CDR2 SVGAGI. There are 15 residues in the CDR3. The CDR3 spells CASSYSTGRGNEQFF. The CDR3, as DNA: TGTGCCAGCAGTTACTCGACAGGGAGGGGAAATGAGCAGTTCTTC.

This clonotype occurred many times. The chain is built from TRBV11-2 and TRBJ1-2, with a possible D match to TRBD1 (5 bases). The CDR3 consists of 17 residues. V was trimmed by 1 base and J by 3 bases, leaving 18 bases between them. Germline V CDR1 and CDR2: SGHAT, FQNNGV. The CDR3 bases are TGTGCCAGCAGCTTAGTAAAGGTCGAGGGGCGGCACTATGGCTACACCTTC. It codes for CASSLVKVEGRHYGYTF.

The genes are TRBV18 and TRBJ1-2, with D perhaps matching TRBD1 (6 bases). Trimming cost V 2 bases and J 0 bases, with 16 bases left between them. Looked up from germline, CDR1 is KGHSH and CDR2 is LQKENI. The CDR3 length is 17 residues. Written as DNA, the CDR3 is TGTGCCAGCTCACCATGGACAGAGCCAGCTACTAACTATGGCTACACCTTC. This gives the protein CASSPWTEPATNYGYTF.

This CDR3 is CASSLLTGATGYNEQFF. For the CDR3, the DNA is TGTGCCAGCAGCTTACTAACAGGGGCAACGGGCTACAATGAGCAGTTCTTC. The chain joins TRBV7-8 to TRBJ2-1, with 7 bases that match TRBD1. Losses at the gene ends were 2 bases for V and 3 bases for J; bases not matched to a gene: 10. Looked up from germline, CDR1 is SGHVS and CDR2 is FQNEAQ. The CDR3 length is 17 residues.

This clonotype was found many times. The chain joins TRBV20-1 to TRBJ1-5; TRBD1 matches 7 bases. Trimming at V came to 5 bases and at J to 2 bases, leaving 6 bases not matched to a gene. Germline assignment: CDR1 DFQATT and CDR2 SNEGSKA (reference sequence). There are 14 residues in the CDR3. The CDR3 spells CSAFDRVGNQPQHF. Written as DNA, the CDR3 is TGCAGTGCTTTCGACAGGGTGGGCAATCAGCCCCAGCATTTT.

This chain joins TRBV6-1 and TRBJ1-5, with D possibly matching TRBD1 (5 bases). This CDR3 has 12 residues. Trimming removed 11 bases at V and 6 bases at J, with 14 bases between. Per germline, CDR1 MNHNS and CDR2 SASEGT. CDR3 in amino acids: CACGTPGQPQHF. CDR3 sequence (DNA): TGTGCCTGCGGGACCCCGGGTCAGCCCCAGCATTTT.

The rearrangement joins TRBV7-9 to TRBJ2-6; 7 bases match TRBD1. The CDR3 spans 17 residues. The V gene end was trimmed by 4 bases and the J gene end by 0 bases; junction bases not matched to a gene: 6. Germline assignment: CDR1 SEHNR and CDR2 FQNEAQ (reference sequence). Here the CDR3 DNA reads TGTGCCAGCAGCTCCCGGGACAGCCTCTCTGGGGCCAACGTCCTGACTTTC. Protein sequence: CASSSRDSLSGANVLTF. Full variable domain (remainder filled in from reference TRBV7-9 and TRBJ2-6): DTGVSQNPRHKITKRGQNVTFRCDPISEHNRLYWYRQTLGQGPEFLTYFQNEAQLEKSRLLSDRFSAERPKGSFSTLEIQRTEQGDSAMYLCASSSRDSLSGANVLTFGAGSRLTVL.

This clonotype was counted only a few times. V and J are TRBV6-1 and TRBJ1-1, with TRBD1 identical over 11 bases. Germline V lookup: CDR1 MNHNS, CDR2 SASEGT. The V gene end was trimmed by 7 bases and the J gene end by 2 bases; junction bases not matched to a gene: 3. This CDR3 contains 14 residues. The CDR3: CASNGQGANTEAFF. The CDR3, as DNA: TGTGCCAGCAACGGACAGGGGGCTAACACTGAAGCTTTCTTT.

This clonotype was counted only a few times. V usage is TRBV4-2 and J usage is TRBJ2-3, with a weak D call TRBD2 (5 bases). CDR3 length equals 16 residues. Per germline, CDR1 LGHNA and CDR2 YNFKEQ. Trimming pared 1 base from V and 0 bases from J, leaving 11 bases between. The CDR3 loop is CASSQADSTSTDTQYF. The CDR3 DNA is TGTGCCAGCAGCCAAGCGGACTCGACTAGCACAGATACGCAGTATTTT.

The chain joins TRBV12-3 or TRBV12-4 to TRBJ2-2, with 7 bases aligning to TRBD2. The V and J ends lost 3 bases and 3 bases, in that order; junction bases with no gene match: 7. CDR3 length: 16 amino acids. The CDR3 loop reads CASSFIAGVHTGELFF. DNA for the CDR3: TGTGCCAGCAGTTTTATTGCGGGGGTTCACACCGGGGAGCTGTTTTTT.

This clonotype was picked up many times. This chain uses TRBV5-6 with TRBJ1-1, with D unresolved. The V gene lost 4 bases and the J gene lost 0 bases, with 16 bases spanning the gap. Germline V gene sequence: CDR1 SGHDT, CDR2 YYEEEE. The CDR3 runs 16 residues. The CDR3 sequence: CASSPSLRAMNTEAFF. DNA for the CDR3: TGTGCCAGCAGCCCAAGTCTAAGAGCCATGAACACTGAAGCTTTCTTT.

This clonotype was seen only a few times. V gene TRBV12-3 or TRBV12-4 combines with J gene TRBJ2-3, with D maybe TRBD1 (7 bases). V lost 8 bases, J lost 4 bases, and 13 bases lay in between. This CDR3 spans 13 amino acids. The CDR3 sequence is CASRRGRADTQYF. CDR3 in DNA: TGTGCCAGCCGGAGGGGGCGGGCAGATACGCAGTATTTT.

The genes are TRBV14 and TRBJ2-5; 9 bases match TRBD1. V trimming: 6 bases; J trimming: 5 bases; junction bases outside the gene matches: 4. Germline V CDR1 and CDR2: SGHDN, FVKESK. The CDR3 loop spans 13 amino acids. CDR3 DNA: TGTGCCAGCAGGGACAGGGGATCGGAGACCCAGTACTTC. Its translation is CASRDRGSETQYF.

A single count supports this clonotype. The gene calls are TRBV24-1 and TRBJ2-1; D not certain. V was clipped by 7 bases and J by 5 bases, with 5 bases between them. Germline V gene data show CDR1 as KGHDR and CDR2 as SFDVKD. The CDR3 is 11 amino acids. The CDR3 DNA is TGTGCCACCAGGGGGAACAATGAGCAGTTCTTC. This codes for CATRGNNEQFF.

This clonotype appeared a few times. At one of its ends the junction is not consistent with the germline gene, which may arise from a read error. The rearrangement uses TRBV7-6 and TRBJ2-3; D possibly corresponds to TRBD2 (6 bases). CDR1 and CDR2 (germline): SGHVS, FNYEAQ. CDR3 length equals 15 residues. CDR3 sequence reads: CASSLFGRETDTQYF. The CDR3 DNA is TGTGCTAGCAGCTTATTCGGGCGGGAAACAGATACGCAGTATTTT. Supplemented by reference TRBV7-6 and TRBJ2-3, the full variable domain reads GAGVSQSPRYKVTKRGQDVALRCDPISGHVSLYWYRQALGQGPEFLTYFNYEAQQDKSGLPNDRFSAERPEGSISTLTIQRTEQRDSAMYRCASSLFGRETDTQYFGPGTRLTVL.

The sample holds one count of this clonotype. The chain uses TRBV10-3 and TRBJ1-2; 9 bases align to TRBD1. CDR1 and CDR2 (germline): ENHRY, SYGVKD. After removal of 7 bases from V and 8 bases from J, the junction contained 5 bases not matched to a gene. The CDR3 extends over 12 amino acids. The CDR3 protein is CAINTGGRGYTF. CDR3 bases: TGTGCCATCAATACAGGGGGCCGCGGCTACACCTTC.

The V call is TRBV20-1, the J call TRBJ2-7; 7 nucleotides match TRBD2. V was clipped by 0 bases and J by 3 bases; unmatched bases: 2. The length of the CDR3 is 13 residues. The V gene's germline CDR1 is DFQATT and CDR2 SNEGSKA (reference sequence). The CDR3 sequence: CSARDWTSYEQYF. CDR3 sequence (DNA): TGCAGTGCTAGAGATTGGACTAGCTACGAGCAGTACTTC.

This clonotype was seen only a few times. The CDR3 DNA sequence: TGTGCCAGCAGCTTAGGGAAACGGACCTACGAGCAGTACTTC. This sequence encodes CASSLGKRTYEQYF. The chain links TRBV13 to TRBJ2-7, with D hard to call. Germline V lookup: CDR1 PRHDT, CDR2 FYEKMQ (reference sequence). The CDR3 runs 14 residues. V was pared by 0 bases and J by 2 bases, with 8 bases between.

This clonotype showed up just a few times. The chain links TRBV7-9 to TRBJ1-1, with a tentative D call TRBD1 (5 bases). Between the trimmed V and J ends, which lost 5 bases and 5 bases, there was a span of 21 bases. The CDR3 is 16 amino acids. Germline V gene data show CDR1 as SEHNR and CDR2 as FQNEAQ (reference sequence). CDR3 protein: CASSLGYRSTQTEAFF. The CDR3 DNA sequence: TGTGCCAGCAGCCTGGGGTACAGGTCCACCCAAACTGAAGCTTTCTTT.

The J gene is TRBJ1-1, the V gene TRBV7-9; TRBD1 matches at 9 bases. The germline CDR1 and CDR2 sequences are SEHNR and FQNEAQ (reference sequence). With V trimmed by 3 bases and J by 4 bases, 9 bases remained unmatched. CDR3 length equals 16 residues. In DNA, the CDR3 is TGTGCCAGCAGCTTTCAGTTAAGACAGGGGGGCACTGAAGCTTTCTTT. Protein sequence: CASSFQLRQGGTEAFF.

The V call is TRBV6-2 or TRBV6-3, the J call TRBJ1-1, with a weak D call TRBD1 (5 bases). The CDR3 has 17 residues. V shed 7 bases and J shed 1 base, with 22 bases lying between them. The V gene's germline CDR1 is MNHEY and CDR2 SVGEGT. The CDR3 bases are TGTGCCAGCACCCCGCTGGATGGGACTCTAAAGAACACTGAAGCTTTCTTT. Its translation is CASTPLDGTLKNTEAFF.

This clonotype was counted ten times or more. The chain recombines TRBV7-8 with TRBJ2-1; D is undetermined. V lost 4 bases, J lost 2 bases, and 9 bases lay in between. Per the germline V gene, CDR1 is SGHVS and CDR2 is FQNEAQ. The CDR3 totals 14 residues. The DNA of the CDR3 is TGTGCCAGCAGCTCTCCCGGGCCCTACAATGAGCAGTTCTTC. Protein: CASSSPGPYNEQFF.

V usage is TRBV27 and J usage is TRBJ1-1, with D possibly matching TRBD1 (6 bases). The germline V gene has CDR1 MNHEY and CDR2 SMNVEV (reference sequence). V shed 8 bases and J shed 5 bases, with 9 bases lying between them. CDR3 length: 11 amino acids. CDR3 sequence: CASRDTTEAFF. The DNA of the CDR3 is TGTGCCAGCCGGGACACGACTGAAGCTTTCTTT.

This chain uses TRBV7-9 with TRBJ2-5, with 7 bases aligning to TRBD2. Germline CDR1 SEHNR, CDR2 FQNEAQ (reference sequence). There are 16 residues in the CDR3. V lost 2 bases, J lost 5 bases, and 11 bases stayed unmatched. CDR3 in amino acids: CASSLIWRGTAETQYF. As DNA, the CDR3 is TGTGCCAGCAGCTTAATTTGGCGGGGGACCGCGGAGACCCAGTACTTC.

This clonotype was counted only a few times. This sequence joins TRBV5-3 and TRBJ2-5; TRBD1 matches at 7 bases. TRBV5-3 is flagged as an ORF with uncertain function. With V trimmed by 6 bases and J by 0 bases, 5 bases remained unmatched. The length of the CDR3 is 14 residues. CDR3 in amino acids: CARIRDSNQETQYF. The CDR3 bases are TGTGCCAGAATTCGGGACAGCAACCAAGAGACCCAGTACTTC.

A few counts support this clonotype. This chain's CDR3 is CASNKGEQFF. The DNA of the CDR3 is TGTGCCAGCAACAAAGGAGAGCAGTTCTTC. The chain uses TRBV6-1 and TRBJ2-1; D remains unclear. There are 10 residues in the CDR3. Germline V gene sequence: CDR1 MNHNS, CDR2 SASEGT. Trimming pared 7 bases from V and 10 bases from J, leaving 8 bases between.

This clonotype was detected only a few times. V gene TRBV19 combines with J gene TRBJ2-3; 9 bases match TRBD1. Per the germline V gene, CDR1 is LNHDA and CDR2 is SQIVND (reference sequence). The CDR3 consists of 16 residues. V shed 9 bases and J 4 bases; nucleotides not matched to a gene: 14. CDR3 region: CASDAGTGFVADTQYF. The CDR3 DNA sequence: TGTGCCAGCGACGCCGGGACAGGGTTCGTGGCAGATACGCAGTATTTT.

V is TRBV29-1 and J is TRBJ1-1; D is unclear. Germline lookup yields CDR1 SQVTM and CDR2 ANQGSEA. This CDR3 is 16 amino acids long. V lost 0 bases to trimming and J lost 0 bases, with 14 bases between them. The CDR3 DNA is TGCAGCGTTGAAGATGGGCGGGAGGAGGTGAACACTGAAGCTTTCTTT. This sequence encodes CSVEDGREEVNTEAFF.